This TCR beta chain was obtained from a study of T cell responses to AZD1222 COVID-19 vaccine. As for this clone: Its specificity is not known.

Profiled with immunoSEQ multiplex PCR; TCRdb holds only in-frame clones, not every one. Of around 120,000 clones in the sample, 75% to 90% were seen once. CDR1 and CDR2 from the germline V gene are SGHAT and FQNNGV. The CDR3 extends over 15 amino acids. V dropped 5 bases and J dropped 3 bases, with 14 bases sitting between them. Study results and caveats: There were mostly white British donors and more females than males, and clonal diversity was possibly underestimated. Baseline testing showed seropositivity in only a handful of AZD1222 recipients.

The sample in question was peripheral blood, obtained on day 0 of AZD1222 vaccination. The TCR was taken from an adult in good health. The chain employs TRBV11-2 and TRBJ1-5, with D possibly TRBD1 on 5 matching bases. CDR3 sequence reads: CASSPGRLNNQPQHF. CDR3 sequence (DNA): TGTGCCAGCAGCCCGGGACGGTTAAACAATCAGCCCCAGCATTTT.